This TCR beta chain was profiled in a study of blood T cell repertoires in COVID-19. The wider study: Donors in the United States, Italy and Spain gave samples during acute or convalescent COVID-19.

Trimming shortened V by 5 bases and J by 4 bases, and 7 bases separated the two germline ends. Germline V CDR1 and CDR2: KGHDR, SFDVKD. This CDR3 region has 12 residues. The sample holds one count of this clone. Data came from immunoSEQ multiplex PCR; TCRdb stores just in-frame clones and leaves some out. The sample carries 250,000 or so clones, around 89% recorded once. This TCR came from a woman younger than 45 with COVID-19, enrolled during active disease. Sequenced sample: peripheral blood. The V call is TRBV24-1, the J call TRBJ1-2; D is unresolved. CDR3 sequence (DNA): TGTGCCACCAGTGGTGAGGGCTATGGCTACACCTTC. This translates into CATSGEGYGYTF.